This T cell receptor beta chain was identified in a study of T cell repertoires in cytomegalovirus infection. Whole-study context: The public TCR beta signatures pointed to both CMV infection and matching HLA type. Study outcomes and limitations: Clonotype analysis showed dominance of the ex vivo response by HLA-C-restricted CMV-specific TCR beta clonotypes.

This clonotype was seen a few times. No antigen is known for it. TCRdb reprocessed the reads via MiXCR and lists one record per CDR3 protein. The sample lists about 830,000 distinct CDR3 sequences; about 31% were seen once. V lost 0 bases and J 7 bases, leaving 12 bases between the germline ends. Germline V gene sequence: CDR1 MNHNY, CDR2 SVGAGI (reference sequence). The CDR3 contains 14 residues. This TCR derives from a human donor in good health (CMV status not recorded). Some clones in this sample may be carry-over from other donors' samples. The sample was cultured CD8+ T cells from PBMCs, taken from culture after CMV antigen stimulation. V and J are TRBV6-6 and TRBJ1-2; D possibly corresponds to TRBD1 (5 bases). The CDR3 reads CASSYSAGISGYTF. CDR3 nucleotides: TGTGCCAGCAGTTACTCCGCAGGGATATCTGGCTACACCTTC.